The clone carrying this TCR beta chain is medium-sized within its sample. Its antigen is undetermined. Thyroid surgery was performed in patients who had received no treatment beforehand. The data derive from a study of metastatic and nonmetastatic thyroid tumors. Findings and caveats of the study: Reports indicated that malignant thyroid tumors showed significantly higher TCR beta diversity than benign nodules did, in blood and tumor.

This CDR3 has 13 residues. Between the trimmed V and J ends, which lost 3 bases and 3 bases, there was a span of 11 bases. From germline, CDR1 is DFQATT and CDR2 SNEGSKA (reference sequence). TCRdb used MiXCR to call clones anew from the PCR reads. This table has 16,000 or so clones, approximately 24% appearing once. The sequencing input was tumor tissue. This chain connects TRBV20-1 to TRBJ1-2; tentative D call: TRBD1 (5 bases). This TCR was recovered from a male donor with papillary thyroid cancer or a benign thyroid nodule (not recorded which). Some clones in this sample may be carry-over from other donors' samples. CDR3 DNA: TGCAGTGCTAGGGGGGGGGAGGACTATGGCTACACCTTC. Its protein is CSARGGEDYGYTF.